These 26 T cell receptor beta chains came from one sample sequenced in a study of identical twins. TCRdb processed the 5' RACE reads anew with MiXCR; each CDR3 protein has one entry. The sample lists 650,000 to 750,000 distinct CDR3 sequences, 21% occurring once. These data also featured in a second study, about T cells expressing NK-cell markers.

What was sequenced was PBMCs. The receptors come from a woman aged 18-35 years in good health.

This clonotype was picked up many times. CDR3 bases: TGCAGCGTCAGGGGTTTTGTCCACAATGAGCAGTTCTTC. Translated: CSVRGFVHNEQFF. The J gene is TRBJ2-1, the V gene TRBV29-1; a possible D gene is TRBD1 (6 bases). Trimming took 6 bases from V and 5 from J, leaving 14 bases between them. From germline, CDR1 is SQVTM and CDR2 ANQGSEA. The CDR3 sequence is 13 residues long.

The V and J genes are TRBV7-6 and TRBJ2-1; TRBD2 aligns across 9 bases. The V gene end was trimmed by 5 bases and the J gene end by 0 bases; junction bases not matched to a gene: 8. The CDR3 length is 17 residues. Looked up from germline, CDR1 is SGHVS and CDR2 is FNYEAQ. The CDR3 reads CASSAGLALSSYNEQFF. The CDR3 DNA reads TGTGCCAGCAGCGCGGGACTAGCTTTAAGCTCCTACAATGAGCAGTTCTTC. Full variable domain (rest looked up from reference TRBV7-6 and TRBJ2-1): GAGVSQSPRYKVTKRGQDVALRCDPISGHVSLYWYRQALGQGPEFLTYFNYEAQQDKSGLPNDRFSAERPEGSISTLTIQRTEQRDSAMYRCASSAGLALSSYNEQFFGPGTRLTVL.

This clonotype was seen repeatedly, ten times or more. The chain links TRBV6-2 or TRBV6-3 to TRBJ2-7, with 8 bases that match TRBD2. J gave up 3 bases and V 5 bases, and 3 bases lay outside the gene matches. Germline CDR1 MNHEY, CDR2 SVGEGT. This CDR3 comprises 13 residues. In DNA, the CDR3 is TGTGCCAGCAGTCGGACTAGCAGCTACGAGCAGTACTTC. It codes for CASSRTSSYEQYF.

The chain employs TRBV20-1 and TRBJ2-5; 8 bases are a match to TRBD2. Germline CDR1 DFQATT, CDR2 SNEGSKA (reference sequence). This CDR3 has 13 amino acids. J gave up 7 bases and V 5 bases, and 9 bases lay outside the gene matches. CDR3 loop: CSADSGTLGTQYF. The CDR3 nucleotides read TGCAGTGCTGATAGCGGGACCCTGGGGACCCAGTACTTC.

V is TRBV6-2 or TRBV6-3 and J is TRBJ2-1, with 9 nucleotides matching TRBD2. Germline V gives CDR1 MNHEY, CDR2 SVGEGT. Losses at the gene ends were 2 bases for V and 9 bases for J; bases not matched to a gene: 8. CDR3 length: 15 amino acids. The DNA for the CDR3 is TGTGCCAGCAGTTACGACGCGGGGGGGCCTAGTGAGCAGTTCTTC. Amino acids: CASSYDAGGPSEQFF.

This clonotype has at least ten counts. The chain recombines TRBV3-1 with TRBJ1-1; D gene ambiguous. V lost 2 bases to trimming and J lost 8 bases, with 9 bases between them. CDR3 length equals 12 residues. Per the germline V gene, CDR1 is LGHDT and CDR2 is YNNKEL (reference sequence). The CDR3 sequence is CASSQRIGEAFF. CDR3 nucleotides: TGTGCCAGCAGCCAACGTATTGGGGAAGCTTTCTTT.

CDR3 region: CASSLGTAKNTEAFF. The CDR3 region has the DNA TGCGCCAGCAGCTTGGGCACCGCCAAGAACACTGAAGCTTTCTTT. The chain is built from TRBV5-1 and TRBJ1-1; D is unclear. The CDR3 covers 15 residues. Per germline, CDR1 SGHRS and CDR2 YFSETQ. The V end was cut by 0 bases, the J end by 1 base, with 10 bases between. Based on the CDR3 plus reference TRBV5-1 and TRBJ1-1, the full variable domain is KAGVTQTPRYLIKTRGQQVTLSCSPISGHRSVSWYQQTPGQGLQFLFEYFSETQRNKGNFPGRFSGRQFSNSRSEMNVSTLELGDSALYLCASSLGTAKNTEAFFGQGTRLTVV.

A few counts support this clonotype. V is TRBV29-1 and J is TRBJ2-7, with D unresolved. Trimming took off 0 bases at V and 2 bases at J, with 5 bases between the two ends. Germline V gene lookup returns CDR1 SQVTM and CDR2 ANQGSEA. The CDR3 consists of 12 residues. CDR3 DNA sequence: TGCAGCGTTGAAGAGACCACCTACGAGCAGTACTTC. It translates to CSVEETTYEQYF.

The sample holds a few counts of this clonotype. The rearrangement joins TRBV5-1 to TRBJ2-1; the match to TRBD1 covers 7 bases. The CDR3 spans 14 residues. Germline V gene data show CDR1 as SGHRS and CDR2 as YFSETQ. V lost 4 bases and J lost 4; bases outside the gene matches: 5. CDR3: CASSPTTGYNEQFF. In DNA form, the CDR3 reads TGCGCCAGCAGCCCTACGACAGGGTACAATGAGCAGTTCTTC.

This clonotype was seen a handful of times. V is TRBV7-8 and J is TRBJ2-7, with D possibly being TRBD1 (5 bases). The germline V and J ends were trimmed by 2 bases and 3 bases, with 14 bases remaining between them. This CDR3 comprises 15 residues. Germline CDR1 and CDR2: SGHVS and FQNEAQ. The CDR3 DNA reads TGTGCCAGCAGCTTACTAATAAGACAGAACTACGAGCAGTACTTC. It codes for CASSLLIRQNYEQYF.

The rearrangement links TRBV20-1 to TRBJ2-7, with D possibly TRBD1 on 6 matching bases. The V end was cut by 5 bases, the J end by 7 bases, with 21 bases between. CDR3 length: 14 amino acids. Germline V gives CDR1 DFQATT, CDR2 SNEGSKA (reference sequence). The DNA for the CDR3 is TGCAGTGCTCTCCGGGGAGCAGGGGAGAGAGAGCAGTACTTC. Translating it yields CSALRGAGEREQYF.

With regard to this clonotype: Germline is not matched at one junction end, which may reflect a read error. The chain combines TRBV5-1 with TRBJ2-3, with TRBD2 identical over 10 bases. The germline V gene has CDR1 SGHRS and CDR2 YFSETQ. CDR3 length: 17 residues. The CDR3 DNA reads as TGCGCCTGCAGCTCGGGCCTAGCGGGAGCGCACACAGATACGCAGTATTTT. Amino acids: CACSSGLAGAHTDTQYF. The variable domain in full, completed from reference TRBV5-1 and TRBJ2-3, reads KAGVTQTPRYLIKTRGQQVTLSCSPISGHRSVSWYQQTPGQGLQFLFEYFSETQRNKGNFPGRFSGRQFSNSRSEMNVSTLELGDSALYLCACSSGLAGAHTDTQYFGPGTRLTVL.

This chain links TRBV20-1 with TRBJ2-6, with D uncertain. This CDR3 region has 14 residues. Germline lookup yields CDR1 DFQATT and CDR2 SNEGSKA (reference sequence). V lost 3 bases and J lost 0, with 6 bases in between. The CDR3 nucleotides read TGCAGTGCTAGGTTAGGCTCTGGGGCCAACGTCCTGACTTTC. Amino acids: CSARLGSGANVLTF.

The CDR3 here is CASSYRPYGYTF. The CDR3 DNA sequence: TGTGCCAGCAGTTACCGTCCGTATGGCTACACCTTC. This chain connects TRBV12-3 or TRBV12-4 to TRBJ1-2, with D unclear. With 4 bases removed from V and 5 bases from J, the gap between germline ends came to 8 bases. The CDR3 runs to 12 residues.

This sequence joins TRBV2 and TRBJ2-7, with D maybe TRBD1 (5 bases). The CDR3 is 14 residues long. With 6 bases removed from V and 7 bases from J, the gap between germline ends came to 19 bases. Per germline, CDR1 SNHLY and CDR2 FYNNEI. The CDR3 is CASSSAGHRGEQYF. The CDR3 nucleotides are TGTGCCAGCAGCTCCGCCGGGCATAGGGGAGAGCAGTACTTC.

The chain joins TRBV7-2 to TRBJ2-1, with 10 bases lining up with TRBD1. The V gene's germline CDR1 is SGHTA and CDR2 FQGNSA. The CDR3 is 16 residues long. V trimming: 5 bases; J trimming: 0 bases; junction bases outside the gene matches: 4. The chain's CDR3 is CASSRGQGGSYNEQFF. In DNA form, the CDR3 reads TGTGCCAGCAGCCGCGGACAGGGGGGCTCCTACAATGAGCAGTTCTTC.

The chain employs TRBV6-1 and TRBJ2-7; perhaps TRBD1 as D (6 bases). Looked up from germline, CDR1 is MNHNS and CDR2 is SASEGT. V lost 7 bases and J 7 bases, leaving 20 bases between the germline ends. The CDR3 consists of 14 residues. CDR3 sequence (DNA): TGTGCCAGCAAACGGTCAGGGGAAGGCGATGAGCAGTACTTC. Translated: CASKRSGEGDEQYF.

A few counts support this clonotype. V and J are TRBV5-5 and TRBJ1-2, with D hard to call. The CDR3 contains 13 residues. Germline V gene data show CDR1 as SGHKS and CDR2 as YYEKEE (reference sequence). The V gene lost 4 bases and the J gene lost 8 bases, with 15 bases spanning the gap. CDR3 sequence reads: CASSPGLLCGYTF. Written as DNA, the CDR3 is TGTGCCAGCAGCCCTGGACTTCTCTGCGGCTACACCTTC.

The CDR3 sequence is CASSFPSVLYEQYF. Here the CDR3 DNA reads TGTGCCAGCAGCTTCCCGTCTGTCCTGTACGAGCAGTACTTC. The gene calls are TRBV7-8 and TRBJ2-7, with D uncertain. V lost 3 bases and J 4 bases, leaving 13 bases between the germline ends. Per the germline V gene, CDR1 is SGHVS and CDR2 is FQNEAQ. The CDR3 length is 14 residues.

In its sample, this clonotype was seen many times. CDR3 loop: CSVTDRGVTEAFF. The DNA of the CDR3 is TGCAGCGTCACCGACAGGGGCGTCACTGAAGCTTTCTTT. The genes are TRBV29-1 and TRBJ1-1, with TRBD1 matching 8 bases. The V segment lost 6 bases and the J segment 4 bases; nucleotides outside the gene matches: 7. There are 13 residues in the CDR3. Germline assignment: CDR1 SQVTM and CDR2 ANQGSEA.

This chain connects TRBV9 to TRBJ1-6; 7 nucleotides align to TRBD1. After removal of 3 bases from V and 7 bases from J, the junction contained 7 bases not matched to a gene. The CDR3 has 15 residues. Germline loops: CDR1 SGDLS, CDR2 YYNGEE. The CDR3 sequence: CASSDRDRRNSPLHF. DNA of the CDR3: TGTGCCAGCAGCGACCGGGACAGAAGAAATTCACCCCTCCACTTT.

The chain has TRBV4-3 and TRBJ2-7, with 7 bases that match TRBD2. CDR3 length: 15 residues. The V and J ends lost 5 bases and 2 bases, in that order; junction bases with no gene match: 9. In germline, CDR1 is LGHNA, CDR2 YSLEER. CDR3 amino acids: CASSSRSGTTYEQYF. The CDR3 region has the DNA TGCGCCAGCAGCTCCCGGTCAGGGACTACCTACGAGCAGTACTTC.

V is TRBV10-2 and J is TRBJ2-1; 7 nucleotides align to TRBD2. The V segment lost 2 bases and the J segment 2 bases; nucleotides outside the gene matches: 3. Germline-derived CDR1 and CDR2 are WSHSY and SAAADI. The length of the CDR3 is 15 residues. CDR3 coding DNA: TGCGCCAGCAGTGAGCCGCGGGGGACCTACAATGAGCAGTTCTTC. This sequence encodes CASSEPRGTYNEQFF.

The chain links TRBV5-1 to TRBJ1-3; 8 positions match TRBD1. This CDR3 contains 16 residues. The trim removed 3 bases at V and 1 base at J, leaving 6 bases unmatched. Germline CDR1 and CDR2: SGHRS and YFSETQ. CDR3 amino acids: CASSWSGTGSGNTIYF. CDR3 nucleotide sequence: TGCGCCAGCAGCTGGTCCGGGACAGGATCTGGAAACACCATATATTTT.

This clonotype has just a few counts. The chain couples TRBV15 to TRBJ1-6, with a weak D call TRBD1 (5 bases). Germline CDR1 and CDR2: LNHNV and YYDKDF (reference sequence). Deletions cut 0 bases from V and 5 bases from J, with 8 bases between. The CDR3 is 15 residues long. The CDR3 sequence: CATSREVRDNSPLHF. CDR3 nucleotide sequence: TGTGCCACCAGCAGAGAGGTCAGGGATAATTCACCCCTCCACTTT.

The chain couples TRBV5-1 to TRBJ2-2; D ambiguous. The CDR3 loop spans 14 amino acids. The V end lost 4 bases, the J end lost 6 bases, and 13 bases lay between the germline ends. Germline loops: CDR1 SGHRS, CDR2 YFSETQ. The CDR3 loop is CASSGILGPGELFF. CDR3 nucleotides: TGCGCCAGCAGCGGGATTCTCGGACCCGGGGAGCTGTTTTTT.